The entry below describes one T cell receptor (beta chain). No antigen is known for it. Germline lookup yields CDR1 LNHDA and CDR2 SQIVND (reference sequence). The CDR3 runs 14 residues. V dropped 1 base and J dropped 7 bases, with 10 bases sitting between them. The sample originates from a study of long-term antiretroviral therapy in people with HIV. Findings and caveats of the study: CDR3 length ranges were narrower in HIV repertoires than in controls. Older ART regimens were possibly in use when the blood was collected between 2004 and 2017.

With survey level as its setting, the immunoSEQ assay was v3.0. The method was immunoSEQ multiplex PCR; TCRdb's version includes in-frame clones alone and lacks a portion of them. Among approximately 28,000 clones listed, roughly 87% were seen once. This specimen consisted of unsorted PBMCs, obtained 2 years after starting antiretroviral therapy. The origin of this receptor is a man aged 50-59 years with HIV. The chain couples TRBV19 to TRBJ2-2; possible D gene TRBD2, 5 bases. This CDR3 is CASSIVAEGGELFF. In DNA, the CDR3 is TGTGCCAGTAGTATAGTAGCCGAGGGCGGGGAGCTGTTTTTT. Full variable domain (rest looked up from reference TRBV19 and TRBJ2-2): DGGITQSPKYLFRKEGQNVTLSCEQNLNHDAMYWYRQDPGQGLRLIYYSQIVNDFQKGDIAEGYSVSREKKESFPLTVTSAQKNPTAFYLCASSIVAEGGELFFGEGSRLTVL.